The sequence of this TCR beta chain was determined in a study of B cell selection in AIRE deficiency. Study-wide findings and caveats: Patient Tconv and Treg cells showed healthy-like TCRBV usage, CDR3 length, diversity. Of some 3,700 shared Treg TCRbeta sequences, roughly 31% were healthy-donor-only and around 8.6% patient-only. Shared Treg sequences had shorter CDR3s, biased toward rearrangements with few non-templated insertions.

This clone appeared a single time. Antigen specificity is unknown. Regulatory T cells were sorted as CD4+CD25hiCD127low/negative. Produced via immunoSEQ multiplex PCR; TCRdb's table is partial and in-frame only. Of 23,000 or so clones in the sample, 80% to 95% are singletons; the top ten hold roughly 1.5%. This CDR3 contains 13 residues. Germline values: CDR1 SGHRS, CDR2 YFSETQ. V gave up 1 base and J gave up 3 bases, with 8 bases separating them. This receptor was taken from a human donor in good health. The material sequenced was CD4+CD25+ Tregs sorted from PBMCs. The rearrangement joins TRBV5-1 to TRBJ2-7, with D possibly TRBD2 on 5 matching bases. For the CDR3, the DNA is TGCGCCAGCAGCTTGCCAGGAGGCTACGAGCAGTACTTC. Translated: CASSLPGGYEQYF.